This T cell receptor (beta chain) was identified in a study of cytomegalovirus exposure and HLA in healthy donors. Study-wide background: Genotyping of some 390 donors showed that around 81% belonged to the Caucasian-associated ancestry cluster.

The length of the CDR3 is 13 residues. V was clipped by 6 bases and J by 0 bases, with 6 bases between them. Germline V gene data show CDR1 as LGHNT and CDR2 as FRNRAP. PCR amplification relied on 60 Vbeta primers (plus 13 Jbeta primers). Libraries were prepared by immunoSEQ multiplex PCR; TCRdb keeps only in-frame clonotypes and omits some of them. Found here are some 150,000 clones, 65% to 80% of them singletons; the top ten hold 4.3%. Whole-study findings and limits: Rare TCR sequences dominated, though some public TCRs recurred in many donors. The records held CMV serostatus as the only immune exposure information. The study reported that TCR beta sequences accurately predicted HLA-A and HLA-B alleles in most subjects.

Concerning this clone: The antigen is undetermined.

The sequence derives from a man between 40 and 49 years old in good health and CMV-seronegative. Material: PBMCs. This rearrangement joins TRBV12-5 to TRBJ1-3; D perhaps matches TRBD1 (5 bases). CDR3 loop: CASGDSSGNTIYF. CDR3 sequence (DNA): TGTGCTAGTGGCGACAGCTCTGGAAACACCATATATTTT. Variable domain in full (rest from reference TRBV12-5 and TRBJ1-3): DARVTQTPRHKVTEMGQEVTMRCQPILGHNTVFWYRQTMMQGLELLAYFRNRAPLDDSGMPKDRFSAEMPDATLATLKIQPSEPRDSAVYFCASGDSSGNTIYFGEGSWLTVV.